This TCR beta chain was found in a study of CD8+ T cells in alopecia areata. The wider study: Scoring treated patients' severity relied on the percentage of scalp area affected. Findings and caveats of the study: Higher clonality was seen in lesional scalp than in normal scalp, especially in alopecia totalis/universalis.

This sample's treatment: oral pan-JAK inhibitor, 5-10 mg twice daily. Isolation of CD4+ and CD8+ T cells from PBMCs was achieved by sorting. As to this clone: Its antigen is currently unknown.

Extraction and reverse transcription of RNA yielded cDNA as the sequencing template. Clones were sequenced by immunoSEQ multiplex PCR, and TCRdb holds only the in-frame ones, with some missing. The table shows around 86,000 clones, with approximately 70% occurring only once. Germline CDR1 LGHNA, CDR2 YSLEER. The V and J ends lost 2 bases and 5 bases, in that order; junction bases with no gene match: 7. The CDR3 runs to 16 residues. The chain is built from TRBV4-3 and TRBJ2-2; the match to TRBD2 covers 8 bases. Here the sequenced sample was CD8+ T cells sorted from blood, taken around week 46, from a patient treated with tofacitinib. The sequence was collected from a human donor with alopecia areata. The CDR3 nucleotides read TGCGCCAGCAGCCAATCTCGGGGGGGCCGGACCGGGGAGCTGTTTTTT. Translating gives CASSQSRGGRTGELFF.